One and the same sample provided the 25 T cell receptor beta chains below, sequenced in a study of cytomegalovirus exposure and HLA in healthy donors. Assay used: immunoSEQ multiplex PCR; TCRdb lists only in-frame clones, some missing. The repertoire has 100,000 to 150,000 clones, more than 75% of them found once; the top ten carry 2.1%. Sequences were obtained from PBMCs. These receptors were collected from a woman between 25 and 40 years old in good health and CMV-seronegative.

V and J are TRBV18 and TRBJ1-3; D gene uncertain. The germline V gene has CDR1 KGHSH and CDR2 LQKENI. The CDR3 is 15 residues long. V was trimmed by 3 bases and J by 0 bases, leaving 9 bases between them. CDR3 amino acids: CASSPLKLSGNTIYF. In DNA form, the CDR3 reads TGTGCCAGCTCACCGCTCAAGCTCTCTGGAAACACCATATATTTT. Combining the CDR3 with reference TRBV18 and TRBJ1-3 gives the whole variable domain NAGVMQNPRHLVRRRGQEARLRCSPMKGHSHVYWYRQLPEEGLKFMVYLQKENIIDESGMPKERFSAEFPKEGPSILRIQQVVRGDSAAYFCASSPLKLSGNTIYFGEGSWLTVV.

V and J are TRBV18 and TRBJ2-5, with 9 positions matching TRBD1. Unmatched junction bases numbered 6, after V lost 4 bases and J lost 3 bases. The germline gives CDR1 KGHSH, CDR2 LQKENI. This CDR3 comprises 15 residues. This CDR3 is CASSRTGAAKETQYF. As DNA, the CDR3 is TGTGCCAGCTCACGGACAGGGGCGGCGAAAGAGACCCAGTACTTC.

CDR3 sequence (DNA): TGTGCCAGCAGCTTGAACAGACATGGCTACACCTTC. It encodes CASSLNRHGYTF. This chain uses TRBV7-2 with TRBJ1-2; D is ambiguous. The CDR3 sequence is 12 residues long. CDR1 and CDR2 (germline): SGHTA, FQGNSA. The V end was cut by 3 bases, the J end by 6 bases, with 8 bases between.

The CDR3 DNA reads as TGTGCCAGCAGTGAACGGCCGGGTTATCAGCCCCAGCATTTT. Protein: CASSERPGYQPQHF. This sequence joins TRBV6-1 and TRBJ1-5, with D hard to call. The CDR3 runs to 14 residues. The ends were cut back, 2 bases at V and 5 bases at J, with 10 bases in the middle. Per germline, CDR1 MNHNS and CDR2 SASEGT.

This clone occurred once. The chain recombines TRBV7-2 with TRBJ1-2; D possibly corresponds to TRBD1 (6 bases). The CDR3 is 15 residues long. Germline V gene sequence: CDR1 SGHTA, CDR2 FQGNSA. The ends were cut back, 4 bases at V and 8 bases at J, with 20 bases in the middle. The CDR3 reads CASSSRTETLGGYTF. The DNA of the CDR3 is TGTGCCAGCAGCTCTCGGACAGAGACACTTGGAGGCTACACCTTC. Using reference TRBV7-2 and TRBJ1-2 for the parts outside the CDR3, the full variable domain is GAGVSQSPSNKVTEKGKDVELRCDPISGHTALYWYRQSLGQGLEFLIYFQGNSAPDKSGLPSDRFSAERTGGSVSTLTIQRTQQEDSAVYLCASSSRTETLGGYTFGSGTRLTVV.

This clone was seen a handful of times. The chain joins TRBV7-2 to TRBJ2-2; D is perhaps TRBD2 (7 bases). The V and J ends lost 11 bases and 3 bases respectively, with 16 bases between them. Per germline, CDR1 SGHTA and CDR2 FQGNSA. The CDR3 runs 14 residues. CDR3 nucleotide sequence: TGTGCCCTATCGGGGGGCCCCTACACCGGGGAGCTGTTTTTT. It translates to CALSGGPYTGELFF.

This clone was observed once. The J gene is TRBJ2-1, the V gene TRBV6-6, with 8 positions matching TRBD2. The CDR3 totals 16 residues. J lost 4 bases, V lost 5 bases, and 10 bases had no gene match. Germline-derived CDR1 and CDR2 are MNHNY and SVGAGI (reference sequence). The CDR3 nucleotides read TGTGCCAGCAGTACCCCCCTTAGCGGGGTGTACAATGAGCAGTTCTTC. Protein: CASSTPLSGVYNEQFF.

Details on this clone: An end of the junction differs from the germline gene, which may be a read error. The chain joins TRBV5-1 to TRBJ2-7; 7 bases are a match to TRBD2. Germline V gene sequence: CDR1 SGHRS, CDR2 YFSETQ. This CDR3 is 16 amino acids long. CDR3 protein: CASSLGGGLLSYEQHF. In DNA form, the CDR3 reads TGCGCCAGCAGCTTGGGGGGAGGGCTTTTGTCCTACGAGCAGCACTTC.

This sequence joins TRBV13 and TRBJ1-6; 8 nucleotides agree with TRBD1. Germline CDR1 reads PRHDT; CDR2 reads FYEKMQ (reference sequence). V gave up 5 bases and J gave up 2 bases; unmatched junction bases: 11. The CDR3 extends over 18 amino acids. The CDR3 DNA reads as TGTGCCAGCAGCCCAGCCGGACAGGGAATAACCTATAATTCACCCCTCCACTTT. It specifies CASSPAGQGITYNSPLHF.

This sequence joins TRBV19 and TRBJ2-7; 8 nucleotides line up with TRBD1. Germline trimming cut 5 bases from V and 6 bases from J; bases unmatched to any gene: 6. The CDR3 is made up of 13 amino acids. The germline gives CDR1 LNHDA, CDR2 SQIVND (reference sequence). CDR3: CASSADRGGEQYF. CDR3 DNA sequence: TGTGCCAGTAGTGCAGACAGGGGAGGCGAGCAGTACTTC.

The gene calls are TRBV9 and TRBJ1-2, with TRBD1 matching over 12 bases. V shed 3 bases, J shed 6 bases, and the junction held 6 bases outside the gene matches. Germline assignment: CDR1 SGDLS and CDR2 YYNGEE. This CDR3 region has 15 residues. The CDR3 region has the DNA TGTGCCAGCAGCGCCGGGACAGGGGGCGGCGATGGCTACACCTTC. It is translated as CASSAGTGGGDGYTF.

The chain joins TRBV29-1 to TRBJ1-4; tentatively, D is TRBD1 (6 bases). The ends were cut back, 2 bases at V and 5 bases at J, with 18 bases in the middle. CDR1 is SQVTM and CDR2 is ANQGSEA in the germline V gene. The CDR3 is made up of 16 amino acids. In DNA form, the CDR3 reads TGCAGCGTTGAACAGGAGGCAGGGGCCATAAATGAAAAACTGTTTTTT. Translating it yields CSVEQEAGAINEKLFF.

This chain uses TRBV9 with TRBJ2-1; TRBD2 agrees at 11 bases. Germline CDR1 is SGDLS and CDR2 is YYNGEE. J gave up 10 bases and V 4 bases, and 1 base lay outside the gene matches. The CDR3 covers 12 residues. The chain's CDR3 is CASSRLAGEQFF. CDR3 coding DNA: TGTGCCAGCAGCAGACTAGCGGGGGAGCAGTTCTTC.

This sequence joins TRBV9 and TRBJ2-1; tentative D call: TRBD2 (6 bases). Germline V lookup: CDR1 SGDLS, CDR2 YYNGEE. The CDR3 runs to 13 residues. Trimming left V 3 bases short and J 9 bases short, with 13 bases between. DNA for the CDR3: TGTGCCAGCAGCGCCCTCGGGGGATCTGAGCAGTTCTTC. This codes for CASSALGGSEQFF.

Concerning this clone: One junction end does not reproduce the germline sequence, and a read error may be involved. The chain joins TRBV5-1 to TRBJ1-2, with TRBD1 as a possible D gene (5 bases). The CDR3 extends over 14 amino acids. Germline CDR1 SGHRS, CDR2 YFSETQ. The CDR3 reads CASSFGGVNYGYTF. The DNA of the CDR3 is TGCGCCAGCAGCTTCGGGGGAGTTAACTATGGCTACACCTTT. Combining the CDR3 with reference TRBV5-1 and TRBJ1-2 gives the whole variable domain KAGVTQTPRYLIKTRGQQVTLSCSPISGHRSVSWYQQTPGQGLQFLFEYFSETQRNKGNFPGRFSGRQFSNSRSEMNVSTLELGDSALYLCASSFGGVNYGYTFGSGTRLTVV.

This clone came up many times. The rearrangement joins TRBV7-8 to TRBJ1-3; no clear D. The length of the CDR3 is 13 residues. The V gene's germline CDR1 is SGHVS and CDR2 FQNEAQ. Trimming stripped 3 bases from V and 4 bases from J, with 7 bases between. This chain's CDR3 is CASSLETGNTIYF. The CDR3, as DNA: TGTGCCAGCAGCTTGGAGACCGGAAACACCATATATTTT.

The chain recombines TRBV18 with TRBJ2-7; 12 nucleotides align to TRBD2. The length of the CDR3 is 15 residues. Germline CDR1 and CDR2: KGHSH and LQKENI. V trimming: 3 bases; J trimming: 3 bases; junction bases outside the gene matches: 3. In nucleotides, the CDR3 is TGTGCCAGCTCACCTACGACTAGCGGGGGCTACGAGCAGTACTTC. Translation gives CASSPTTSGGYEQYF.

The V call is TRBV5-4, the J call TRBJ2-5; TRBD2 matches at 7 bases. The trim removed 4 bases at V and 2 bases at J, leaving 2 bases unmatched. CDR3 size: 13 residues. Germline lookup yields CDR1 SGHNT and CDR2 YYREEE (reference sequence). The CDR3 here is CASSRGVQETQYF. CDR3 in DNA: TGTGCCAGCAGCCGGGGGGTGCAAGAGACCCAGTACTTC.

The gene calls are TRBV6-5 and TRBJ1-1, with unresolved D. V was shortened by 0 bases and J by 5 bases, with 10 bases between the two germline ends. Germline values: CDR1 MNHEY, CDR2 SVGAGI. The CDR3 totals 14 residues. CDR3 DNA sequence: TGTGCCAGCAGTTACTCAGGGAGTAGGACTGAAGCTTTCTTT. Translation gives CASSYSGSRTEAFF.

The chain joins TRBV5-4 to TRBJ2-3; D is possibly TRBD2 (5 bases). This CDR3 region has 12 residues. Deletions cut 4 bases from V and 4 bases from J, with 7 bases between. Germline-derived CDR1 and CDR2 are SGHNT and YYREEE (reference sequence). The chain's CDR3 is CASSRGSDTQYF. The CDR3, as DNA: TGTGCCAGCAGCCGGGGATCAGATACGCAGTATTTT.

The chain combines TRBV15 with TRBJ1-1; tentatively, D is TRBD1 (5 bases). The ends were cut back, 5 bases at V and 4 bases at J, with 17 bases in the middle. This CDR3 has 15 residues. Germline V gene lookup returns CDR1 LNHNV and CDR2 YYDKDF (reference sequence). The CDR3, as DNA: TGTGCCACCAGCGTAATACAGGCGGGGGGCACTGAAGCTTTCTTT. Protein product: CATSVIQAGGTEAFF.

The V and J genes are TRBV18 and TRBJ1-1; the D gene is possibly TRBD1 (5 bases). V was cut by 5 bases and J by 2 bases, with 9 bases left in between. This CDR3 has 13 residues. Per germline, CDR1 KGHSH and CDR2 LQKENI. The CDR3 reads CASSSTVNTEAFF. CDR3 sequence (DNA): TGTGCCAGCTCATCGACAGTAAACACTGAAGCTTTCTTT.

This rearrangement joins TRBV30 to TRBJ1-6, with D unresolved. Germline V gives CDR1 GTSNPN, CDR2 SVGIG (reference sequence). Between the trimmed V and J ends, which lost 3 bases and 0 bases, there was a span of 15 bases. The CDR3 is 17 amino acids. CDR3 in amino acids: CAWSQSRVSSYNSPLHF. The CDR3 bases are TGTGCCTGGAGCCAGAGTCGGGTTAGCTCCTATAATTCACCCCTCCACTTT. Complete variable domain (other parts from reference TRBV30 and TRBJ1-6): SQTIHQWPATLVQPVGSPLSLECTVEGTSNPNLYWYRQAAGRGLQLLFYSVGIGQISSEVPQNLSASRPQDRQFILSSKKLLLSDSGFYLCAWSQSRVSSYNSPLHFGNGTRLTVT.

This chain connects TRBV15 to TRBJ1-1; D unresolved. The CDR3 loop spans 13 amino acids. The germline V and J ends were trimmed by 1 base and 3 bases, with 6 bases remaining between them. The V gene's germline CDR1 is LNHNV and CDR2 YYDKDF (reference sequence). CDR3 in DNA: TGTGCCACCAGCAGAGTCGGGGACACTGAAGCTTTCTTT. Translation gives CATSRVGDTEAFF. The whole variable domain, filled in from reference TRBV15 and TRBJ1-1, reads DAMVIQNPRYQVTQFGKPVTLSCSQTLNHNVMYWYQQKSSQAPKLLFHYYDKDFNNEADTPDNFQSRRPNTSFCFLDIRSPGLGDTAMYLCATSRVGDTEAFFGQGTRLTVV.

In DNA, the CDR3 is TGTGCCAGCAGCCGTGGGACAGGGATGGACACCGGGGAGCTGTTTTTT. Translation: CASSRGTGMDTGELFF. J is TRBJ2-2 and V is TRBV5-6; 9 bases align to TRBD1. CDR1 and CDR2 (germline): SGHDT, YYEEEE. V trimming: 4 bases; J trimming: 3 bases; junction bases outside the gene matches: 7. The CDR3 is 16 amino acids.